A single sample gave rise to the 21 T cell receptor beta chains below, sequenced in a study of T cell changes during pregnancy in multiple sclerosis. Measured with immunoSEQ multiplex PCR; TCRdb has only the in-frame clones, and not every one. The sample records some 110,000 clones, around nine tenths being singletons. Specimen: peripheral blood, collected in the third trimester of pregnancy. These receptors all stem from a female donor with multiple sclerosis, enrolled in a pregnancy study.

This chain uses TRBV18 with TRBJ1-5, with a possible D match to TRBD1 (6 bases). Trimming left V 6 bases short and J 4 bases short, with 19 bases between. Germline CDR1 KGHSH, CDR2 LQKENI. This CDR3 is built from 16 residues. The CDR3 loop is CASSSDSGGPNQPQHF. CDR3 nucleotide sequence: TGTGCCAGCTCCTCAGACTCGGGGGGCCCAAATCAGCCCCAGCATTTT.

The gene calls are TRBV10-3 and TRBJ2-2, with D tentatively TRBD2 (5 bases). Per germline, CDR1 ENHRY and CDR2 SYGVKD. The V end lost 11 bases, the J end lost 6 bases, and 10 bases lay between the germline ends. The CDR3 extends over 11 amino acids. The CDR3 spells CAVMRAGELFF. The CDR3 nucleotides read TGTGCCGTTATGAGGGCCGGGGAGCTGTTTTTT.

This clone was recorded once. This chain joins TRBV2 and TRBJ1-1; 8 nucleotides line up with TRBD1. The CDR3 length is 14 residues. In germline, CDR1 is SNHLY, CDR2 FYNNEI. The J segment lost 3 bases and the V segment lost 5 bases, leaving 5 bases of the junction unmatched. For the CDR3, the DNA is TGTGCCAGCAGTTCCCAGGGGGCGGACACTGAAGCTTTCTTT. Its translation is CASSSQGADTEAFF. The whole variable domain, remainder taken from reference TRBV2 and TRBJ1-1, is EPEVTQTPSHQVTQMGQEVILRCVPISNHLYFYWYRQILGQKVEFLVSFYNNEISEKSEIFDDQFSVERPDGSNFTLKIRSTKLEDSAMYFCASSSQGADTEAFFGQGTRLTVV.

This chain uses TRBV30 with TRBJ1-2; maybe TRBD1 (5 bases). The CDR3 totals 13 residues. Between the trimmed V and J ends, which lost 6 bases and 4 bases, there was a span of 15 bases. The germline V gene encodes CDR1 GTSNPN and CDR2 SVGIG (reference sequence). In DNA form, the CDR3 reads TGTGCCTGCTCCTTGCGGGGGAGCTATGGCTACACCTTC. Translation gives CACSLRGSYGYTF.

This chain joins TRBV7-8 and TRBJ2-7; TRBD1 is a possible D gene (5 bases). Germline loops: CDR1 SGHVS, CDR2 FQNEAQ. This CDR3 has 15 amino acids. The ends were cut back, 2 bases at V and 2 bases at J, with 13 bases in the middle. DNA for the CDR3: TGTGCCAGCAGCTTAATGGGGCAGAGAGCCTACGAGCAGTACTTC. It encodes CASSLMGQRAYEQYF. The variable domain in full, with the rest retrieved from reference TRBV7-8 and TRBJ2-7, is GAGVSQSPRYKVAKRGQDVALRCDPISGHVSLFWYQQALGQGPEFLTYFQNEAQLDKSGLPSDRFFAERPEGSVSTLKIQRTQQEDSAVYLCASSLMGQRAYEQYFGPGTRLTVT.

The sample holds one count of this clone. The V and J genes are TRBV5-1 and TRBJ2-1; tentative D call: TRBD1 (5 bases). The CDR3 contains 15 residues. With 2 bases removed from V and 0 bases from J, the gap between germline ends came to 9 bases. Germline loops: CDR1 SGHRS, CDR2 YFSETQ. The CDR3 is CASSLGVSSYNEQFF. The CDR3 DNA is TGCGCCAGCAGCTTAGGGGTAAGCTCCTACAATGAGCAGTTCTTC.

The rearrangement joins TRBV27 to TRBJ2-7; possibly TRBD2 for D (6 bases). Germline loops: CDR1 MNHEY, CDR2 SMNVEV (reference sequence). The CDR3 is 14 residues long. Trimming cost V 5 bases and J 0 bases, with 11 bases left between them. In nucleotides, the CDR3 is TGTGCCAGCAGTGAAGGAGGGAGCTCCTACGAGCAGTACTTC. This sequence encodes CASSEGGSSYEQYF.

This chain connects TRBV4-1 to TRBJ1-5; no clear D. The CDR3 consists of 17 residues. The V and J ends lost 1 base and 2 bases respectively, with 15 bases between them. Germline CDR1 and CDR2: MGHRA and YSYEKL. Written as DNA, the CDR3 is TGCGCCAGCAGCCAAGTTGGCAGCCCTGGGCGCAATCAGCCCCAGCATTTT. Protein: CASSQVGSPGRNQPQHF.

This chain uses TRBV7-9 with TRBJ2-7; 7 bases fit TRBD1. The CDR3 is 16 residues long. The germline V gene encodes CDR1 SEHNR and CDR2 FQNEAQ (reference sequence). V trimming: 6 bases; J trimming: 1 base; junction bases outside the gene matches: 12. In DNA, the CDR3 is TGTGCCAGCAGTAACGACAGGGTAGGGGAATCCTACGAGCAGTACTTC. Translation: CASSNDRVGESYEQYF.

The J gene is TRBJ1-2, the V gene TRBV18; TRBD1 matches 9 bases. J was trimmed by 4 bases and V by 3 bases; bases with no gene match: 0. The CDR3 runs to 13 residues. Germline loops: CDR1 KGHSH, CDR2 LQKENI. For the CDR3, the DNA is TGTGCCAGCTCACCGGGACAGGGCTATGGCTACACCTTC. Protein product: CASSPGQGYGYTF.

The chain uses TRBV29-1 and TRBJ2-3; 7 nucleotides match TRBD1. Germline CDR1 is SQVTM and CDR2 is ANQGSEA. The V and J ends lost 5 bases and 5 bases, in that order; junction bases with no gene match: 4. The CDR3 is 12 residues long. CDR3 nucleotide sequence: TGCAGCGTTATTAGGGGGCAAGATACGCAGTATTTT. Translated: CSVIRGQDTQYF.

This chain connects TRBV7-9 to TRBJ2-2; D is perhaps TRBD2 (7 bases). From germline, CDR1 is SEHNR and CDR2 FQNEAQ (reference sequence). Trimming shortened V by 4 bases and J by 6 bases, and 18 bases separated the two germline ends. The CDR3 is made up of 16 amino acids. The CDR3 nucleotides read TGTGCCAGCAGCTCCGGTCGGTGGGGGGGCCCCGGGGAGCTGTTTTTT. Protein: CASSSGRWGGPGELFF.

J is TRBJ2-1 and V is TRBV5-4; TRBD2 agrees at 16 bases. The CDR3 spans 19 residues. Germline loops: CDR1 SGHNT, CDR2 YYREEE (reference sequence). The J segment lost 1 base and the V segment lost 9 bases, leaving 13 bases of the junction unmatched. The CDR3: CAIPIGTSGGAGSYNEQFF. CDR3 coding DNA: TGTGCCATCCCGATAGGGACTAGCGGGGGGGCCGGGTCCTACAATGAGCAGTTCTTC.

V usage is TRBV9 and J usage is TRBJ2-6, with a weak D call TRBD2 (5 bases). This CDR3 spans 13 amino acids. Looked up from germline, CDR1 is SGDLS and CDR2 is YYNGEE. Deletions cut 4 bases from V and 4 bases from J, with 6 bases between. The CDR3 sequence is CASSLAGANVLTF. The CDR3 region has the DNA TGTGCCAGCAGCCTAGCAGGGGCCAACGTCCTGACTTTC.

The gene calls are TRBV10-3 and TRBJ2-6; weak D call: TRBD1 (5 bases). This CDR3 has 17 residues. V was clipped by 0 bases and J by 0 bases, with 9 bases between them. Per germline, CDR1 ENHRY and CDR2 SYGVKD. The CDR3 DNA reads TGTGCCATCAGTGAGTCGGGGCAGGCCTCTGGGGCCAACGTCCTGACTTTC. As protein: CAISESGQASGANVLTF.

V and J are TRBV7-3 and TRBJ2-1; D possibly corresponds to TRBD2 (6 bases). V gave up 5 bases and J gave up 0 bases, with 11 bases separating them. CDR1 and CDR2 from the germline V gene are SGHTA and FQGTGA. The CDR3 extends over 15 amino acids. This CDR3 is CASSRDSSSYNEQFF. CDR3 DNA sequence: TGTGCCAGCAGCCGGGACTCGAGCTCCTACAATGAGCAGTTCTTC.

This sequence joins TRBV7-8 and TRBJ1-6; the D gene is possibly TRBD1 (6 bases). The CDR3 spans 15 residues. Germline V CDR1 and CDR2: SGHVS, FQNEAQ. V lost 2 bases and J lost 5, with 10 bases in between. The DNA for the CDR3 is TGTGCCAGCAGCTTAAGCAGGGGAGATAATTCACCCCTCCACTTT. Its translation is CASSLSRGDNSPLHF.

The V call is TRBV18, the J call TRBJ2-7, with 9 bases fitting TRBD2. Germline V gene sequence: CDR1 KGHSH, CDR2 LQKENI. V was pared by 2 bases and J by 4 bases, with 6 bases of the junction left unmatched. There are 15 residues in the CDR3. This CDR3 is CASSPAGGLRYEQYF. Here the CDR3 DNA reads TGTGCCAGCTCACCAGCGGGAGGGTTACGGTACGAGCAGTACTTC.

The V and J genes are TRBV19 and TRBJ1-6; 11 bases are a match to TRBD1. The CDR3 spans 16 residues. Germline V lookup: CDR1 LNHDA, CDR2 SQIVND (reference sequence). Trimming cost V 5 bases and J 7 bases; bases outside gene matches: 7. CDR3 sequence (DNA): TGTGCCAGTAGTGCCGCCGGGACAGGGGGGAATTCACCCCTCCACTTT. This codes for CASSAAGTGGNSPLHF. Filled out from reference TRBV19 and TRBJ1-6, the complete variable domain reads DGGITQSPKYLFRKEGQNVTLSCEQNLNHDAMYWYRQDPGQGLRLIYYSQIVNDFQKGDIAEGYSVSREKKESFPLTVTSAQKNPTAFYLCASSAAGTGGNSPLHFGNGTRLTVT.

The chain uses TRBV5-1 and TRBJ2-3; 7 bases match TRBD1. V shed 1 base, J shed 6 bases, and the junction held 5 bases outside the gene matches. CDR3 length: 14 residues. Germline CDR1 SGHRS, CDR2 YFSETQ. The CDR3 region has the DNA TGCGCCAGCAGCTTGACAGGGGCGGTGGATACGCAGTATTTT. It codes for CASSLTGAVDTQYF.

This chain uses TRBV6-1 with TRBJ2-1, with D maybe TRBD2 (6 bases). The V end lost 7 bases, the J end lost 10 bases, and 23 bases lay between the germline ends. Germline CDR1 reads MNHNS; CDR2 reads SASEGT. The CDR3 consists of 15 residues. CDR3 in DNA: TGTGCCAGCACTCCAAGGGGCGCCTCCGGGAGAGAGCAGTTCTTC. It is translated as CASTPRGASGREQFF.